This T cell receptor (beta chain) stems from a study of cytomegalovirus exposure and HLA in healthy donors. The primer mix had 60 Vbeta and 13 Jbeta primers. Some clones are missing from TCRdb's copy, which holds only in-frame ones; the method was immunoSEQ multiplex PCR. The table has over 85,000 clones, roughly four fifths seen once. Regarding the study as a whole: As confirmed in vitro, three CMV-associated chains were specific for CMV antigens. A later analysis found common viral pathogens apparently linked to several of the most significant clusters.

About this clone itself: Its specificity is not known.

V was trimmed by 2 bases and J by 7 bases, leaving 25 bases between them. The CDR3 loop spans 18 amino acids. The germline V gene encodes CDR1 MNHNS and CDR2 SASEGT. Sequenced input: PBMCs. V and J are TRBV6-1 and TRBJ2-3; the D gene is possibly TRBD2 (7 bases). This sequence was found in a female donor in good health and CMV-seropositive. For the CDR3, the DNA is TGTGCCAGCAGTGAACTCCACCCGTGGGGGGGCCAAACACATACGCAGTATTTT. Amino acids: CASSELHPWGGQTHTQYF.